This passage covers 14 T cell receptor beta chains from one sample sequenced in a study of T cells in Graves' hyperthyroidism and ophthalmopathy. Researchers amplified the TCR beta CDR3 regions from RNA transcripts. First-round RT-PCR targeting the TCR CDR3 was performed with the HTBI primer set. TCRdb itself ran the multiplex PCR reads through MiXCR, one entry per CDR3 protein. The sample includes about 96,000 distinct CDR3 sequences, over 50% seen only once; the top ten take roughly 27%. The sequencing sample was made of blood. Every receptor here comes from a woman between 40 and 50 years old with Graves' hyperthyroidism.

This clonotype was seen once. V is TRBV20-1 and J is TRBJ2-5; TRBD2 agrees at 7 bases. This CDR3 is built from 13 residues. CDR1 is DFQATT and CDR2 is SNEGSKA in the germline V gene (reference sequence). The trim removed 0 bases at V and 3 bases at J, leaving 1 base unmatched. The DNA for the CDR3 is TGCAGTGCTAGAGATCTAGCGGAAGAGACCCAGTACTTC. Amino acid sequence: CSARDLAEETQYF.

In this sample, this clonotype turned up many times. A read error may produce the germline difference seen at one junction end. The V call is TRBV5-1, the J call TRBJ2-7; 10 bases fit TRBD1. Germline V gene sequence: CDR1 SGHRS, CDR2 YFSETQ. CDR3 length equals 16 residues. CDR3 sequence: CASSPPVGQGHYEQYF. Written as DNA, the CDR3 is TGTGCCAGCAGCCCCCCTGTGGGACAGGGGCACTACGAGCAGTACTTC.

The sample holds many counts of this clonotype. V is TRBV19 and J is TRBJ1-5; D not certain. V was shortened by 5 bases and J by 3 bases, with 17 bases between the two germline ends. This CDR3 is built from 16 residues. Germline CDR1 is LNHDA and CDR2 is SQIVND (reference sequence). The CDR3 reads CASSLGDAAFNQPQHF. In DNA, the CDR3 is TGTGCCAGTAGTCTGGGAGATGCGGCTTTCAATCAGCCCCAGCATTTT.

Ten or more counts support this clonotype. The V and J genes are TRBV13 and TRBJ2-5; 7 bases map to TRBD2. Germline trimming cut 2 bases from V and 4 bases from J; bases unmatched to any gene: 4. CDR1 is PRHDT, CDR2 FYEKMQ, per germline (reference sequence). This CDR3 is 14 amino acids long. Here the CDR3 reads CASSLRGRGETQYF. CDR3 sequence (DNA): TGTGCCAGCAGCTTACGTGGGAGGGGAGAGACCCAGTACTTC. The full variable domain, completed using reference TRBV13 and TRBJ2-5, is AAGVIQSPRHLIKEKRETATLKCYPIPRHDTVYWYQQGPGQDPQFLISFYEKMQSDKGSIPDRFSAQQFSDYHSELNMSSLELGDSALYFCASSLRGRGETQYFGPGTRLLVL.

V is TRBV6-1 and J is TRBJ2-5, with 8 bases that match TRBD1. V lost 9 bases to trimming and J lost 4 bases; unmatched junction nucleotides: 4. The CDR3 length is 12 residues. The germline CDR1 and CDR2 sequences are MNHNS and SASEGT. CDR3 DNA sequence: TGTGCCAGGAGGACAGGGCGAGAGACCCAGTACTTC. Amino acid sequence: CARRTGRETQYF.

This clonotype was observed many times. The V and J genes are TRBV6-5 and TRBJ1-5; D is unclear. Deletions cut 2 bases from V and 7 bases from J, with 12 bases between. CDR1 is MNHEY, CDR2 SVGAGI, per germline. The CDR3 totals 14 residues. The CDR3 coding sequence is TGTGCCAGCAGTTACAGGCGGGCGGAACAGCCCCAGCATTTT. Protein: CASSYRRAEQPQHF.

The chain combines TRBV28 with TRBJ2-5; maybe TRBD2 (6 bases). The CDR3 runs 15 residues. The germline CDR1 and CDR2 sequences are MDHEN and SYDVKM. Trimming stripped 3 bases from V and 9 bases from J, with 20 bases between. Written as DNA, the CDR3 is TGTGCCAGCAGTTTTGGAGGGCTCAGCAATCAGCCCCAGTACTTC. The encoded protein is CASSFGGLSNQPQYF.

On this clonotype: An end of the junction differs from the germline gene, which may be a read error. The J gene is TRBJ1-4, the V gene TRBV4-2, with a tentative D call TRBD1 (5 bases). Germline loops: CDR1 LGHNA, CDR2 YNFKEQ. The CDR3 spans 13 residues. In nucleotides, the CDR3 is TGTGCCAGTAGCCAAGCCGTGGGGGACCGTCTGTCTTTT. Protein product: CASSQAVGDRLSF.

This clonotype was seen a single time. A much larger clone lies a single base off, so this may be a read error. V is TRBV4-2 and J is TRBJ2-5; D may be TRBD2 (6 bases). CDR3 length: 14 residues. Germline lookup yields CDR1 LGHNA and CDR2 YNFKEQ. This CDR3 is CASSLGVREETQHF. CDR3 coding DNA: TGTGCCAGCAGCTTGGGGGTCAGGGAGGAGACCCAGCACTTC.

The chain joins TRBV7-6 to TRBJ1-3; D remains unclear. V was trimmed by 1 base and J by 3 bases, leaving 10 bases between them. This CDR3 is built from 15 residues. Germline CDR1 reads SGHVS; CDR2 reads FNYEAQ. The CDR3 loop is CASSLGVGIGNTIYF. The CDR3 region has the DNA TGTGCCAGCAGCTTAGGGGTAGGGATTGGAAACACCATATATTTT.

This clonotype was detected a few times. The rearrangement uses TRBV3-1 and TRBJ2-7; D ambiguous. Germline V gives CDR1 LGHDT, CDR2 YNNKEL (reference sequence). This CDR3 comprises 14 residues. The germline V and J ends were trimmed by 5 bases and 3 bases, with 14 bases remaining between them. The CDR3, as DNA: TGTGCCAGCAGCTTGCTCGTTGATGGCTACGAGCAGTACTTC. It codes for CASSLLVDGYEQYF.

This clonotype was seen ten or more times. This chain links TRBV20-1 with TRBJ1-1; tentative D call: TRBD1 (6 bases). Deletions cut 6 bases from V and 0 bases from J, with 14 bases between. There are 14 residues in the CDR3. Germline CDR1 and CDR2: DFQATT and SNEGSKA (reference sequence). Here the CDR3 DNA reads TGCAGTGCGTGGGGGGCGGGAATGAACACTGAAGCTTTCTTT. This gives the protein CSAWGAGMNTEAFF.

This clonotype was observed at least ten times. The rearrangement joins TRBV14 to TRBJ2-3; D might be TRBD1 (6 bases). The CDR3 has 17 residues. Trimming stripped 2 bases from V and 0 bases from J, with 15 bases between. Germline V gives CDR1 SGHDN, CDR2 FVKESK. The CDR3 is CASSQRTVHSSTDTQYF. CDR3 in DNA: TGTGCCAGCAGCCAACGGACAGTCCATTCTAGCACAGATACGCAGTATTTT.

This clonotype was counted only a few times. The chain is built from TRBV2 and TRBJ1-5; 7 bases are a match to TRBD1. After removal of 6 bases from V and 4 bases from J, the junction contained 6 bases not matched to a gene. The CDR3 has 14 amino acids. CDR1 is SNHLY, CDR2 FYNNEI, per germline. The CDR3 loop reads CASSATGTNQPQHF. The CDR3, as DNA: TGTGCCAGCAGCGCGACAGGGACTAATCAGCCCCAGCATTTT.